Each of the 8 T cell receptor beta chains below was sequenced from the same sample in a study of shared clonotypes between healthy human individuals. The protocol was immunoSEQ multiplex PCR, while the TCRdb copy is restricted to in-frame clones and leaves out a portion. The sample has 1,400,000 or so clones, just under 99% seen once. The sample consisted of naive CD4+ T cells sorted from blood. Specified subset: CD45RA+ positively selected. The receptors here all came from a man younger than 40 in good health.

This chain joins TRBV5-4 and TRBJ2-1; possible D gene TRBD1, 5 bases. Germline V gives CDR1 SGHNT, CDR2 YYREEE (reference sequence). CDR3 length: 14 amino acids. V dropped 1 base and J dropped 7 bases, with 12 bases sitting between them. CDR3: CASSLNQGGNEQFF. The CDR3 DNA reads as TGTGCCAGCAGCTTGAATCAGGGTGGTAATGAGCAGTTCTTC.

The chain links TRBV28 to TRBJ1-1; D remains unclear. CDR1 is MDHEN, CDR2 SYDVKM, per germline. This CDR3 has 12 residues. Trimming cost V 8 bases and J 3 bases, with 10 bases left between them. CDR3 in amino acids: CASSRRDTEAFF. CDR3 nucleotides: TGTGCCAGCTCCCGACGGGACACTGAAGCTTTCTTT.

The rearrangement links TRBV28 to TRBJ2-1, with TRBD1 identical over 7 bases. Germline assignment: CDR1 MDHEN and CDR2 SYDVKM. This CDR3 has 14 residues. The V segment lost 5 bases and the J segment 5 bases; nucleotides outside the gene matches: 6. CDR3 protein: CASSPQGVNNEQFF. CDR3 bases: TGTGCCAGCAGTCCGCAGGGGGTAAACAATGAGCAGTTCTTC.

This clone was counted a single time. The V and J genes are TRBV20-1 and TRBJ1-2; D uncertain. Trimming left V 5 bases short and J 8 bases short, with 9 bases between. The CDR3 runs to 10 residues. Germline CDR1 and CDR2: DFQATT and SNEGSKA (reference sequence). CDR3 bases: TGCAGTGCTGAAGATGGCGGCTACACCTTC. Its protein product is CSAEDGGYTF.

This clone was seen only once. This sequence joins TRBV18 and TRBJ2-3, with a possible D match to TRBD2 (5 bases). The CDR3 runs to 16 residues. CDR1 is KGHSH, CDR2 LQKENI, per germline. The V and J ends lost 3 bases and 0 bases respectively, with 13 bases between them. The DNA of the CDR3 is TGTGCCAGCTCACCGACATGGCGGGCTAGCACAGATACGCAGTATTTT. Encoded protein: CASSPTWRASTDTQYF.

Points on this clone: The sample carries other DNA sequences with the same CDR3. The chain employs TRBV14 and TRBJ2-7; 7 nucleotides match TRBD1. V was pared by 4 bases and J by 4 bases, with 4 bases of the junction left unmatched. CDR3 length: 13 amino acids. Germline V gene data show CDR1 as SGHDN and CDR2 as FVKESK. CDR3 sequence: CASSRRDSYEQYF. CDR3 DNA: TGTGCCAGCAGCCGCCGGGACAGTTACGAGCAGTACTTC.

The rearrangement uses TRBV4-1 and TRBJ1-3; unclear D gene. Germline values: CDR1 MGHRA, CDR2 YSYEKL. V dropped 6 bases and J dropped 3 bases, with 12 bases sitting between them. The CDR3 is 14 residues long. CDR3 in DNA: TGCGCCAGCAGACCAACATATCTTGGAAACACCATATATTTT. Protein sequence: CASRPTYLGNTIYF.

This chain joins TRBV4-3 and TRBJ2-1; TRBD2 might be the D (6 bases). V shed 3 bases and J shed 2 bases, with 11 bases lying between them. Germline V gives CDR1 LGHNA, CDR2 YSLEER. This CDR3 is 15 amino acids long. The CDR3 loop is CASSQVAAPYNEQFF. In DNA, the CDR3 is TGCGCCAGCAGCCAGGTAGCGGCTCCCTACAATGAGCAGTTCTTC.